One sample yielded the 6 T cell receptor beta chains listed below, sequenced in a study of blood T cell repertoires in COVID-19. Sequencing was performed with immunoSEQ multiplex PCR; in TCRdb, only in-frame clones are kept and a portion is missing. The data contain 350,000 to 400,000 clones, more than 70% of them singletons. Sequencing used PBMCs or T cells enriched from blood (not recorded which). These receptors originate from a young woman who had recovered from COVID-19.

For this clone: This specimen includes other DNA sequences encoding the same CDR3. The chain combines TRBV6-5 with TRBJ1-2, with D hard to call. Looked up from germline, CDR1 is MNHEY and CDR2 is SVGAGI. V lost 0 bases and J lost 3, with 8 bases in between. The CDR3 runs to 14 residues. DNA of the CDR3: TGTGCCAGCAGTTACTCAACCGGGGACTATGGCTACACCTTC. Its protein product is CASSYSTGDYGYTF.

The chain employs TRBV5-1 and TRBJ2-3; 8 bases are a match to TRBD1. The V and J ends lost 3 bases and 4 bases, in that order; junction bases with no gene match: 10. CDR3 size: 16 residues. Germline V CDR1 and CDR2: SGHRS, YFSETQ. The CDR3 nucleotides are TGCGCCAGCAGCTCGACAGGGGTGGTGGGCGCAGATACGCAGTATTTT. Its translation: CASSSTGVVGADTQYF.

The chain recombines TRBV30 with TRBJ1-2; perhaps TRBD1 as D (6 bases). The CDR3 runs to 14 residues. CDR1 and CDR2 (germline): GTSNPN, SVGIG (reference sequence). Trimming took 4 bases from V and 4 from J, leaving 16 bases between them. CDR3 DNA sequence: TGTGCCTGGACGGACCCGACAGGTTTCTATGGCTACACCTTC. It codes for CAWTDPTGFYGYTF.

This clone was recorded only once. The chain uses TRBV27 and TRBJ1-1; TRBD1 is a possible D gene (5 bases). Trimming removed 10 bases from V and 4 bases from J, with 16 bases in between. Germline CDR1 is MNHEY and CDR2 is SMNVEV (reference sequence). The CDR3 is 13 residues long. The CDR3 here is CATSGQGTTEAFF. The CDR3 region has the DNA TGTGCCACCTCCGGGCAGGGAACCACTGAAGCTTTCTTT.

Turning to this clone: Other nucleotide sequences from this sample produce the same CDR3. The J gene is TRBJ1-2, the V gene TRBV5-1; D remains unclear. V lost 0 bases to trimming and J lost 0 bases, with 6 bases between them. This CDR3 is 14 amino acids long. Germline CDR1 and CDR2: SGHRS and YFSETQ. CDR3 protein: CASSLELANYGYTF. The CDR3 region has the DNA TGCGCCAGCAGCTTGGAATTAGCTAACTATGGCTACACCTTC.

The V and J genes are TRBV5-1 and TRBJ2-1, with a tentative D call TRBD1 (6 bases). V was pared by 4 bases and J by 0 bases, with 17 bases between. The germline CDR1 and CDR2 sequences are SGHRS and YFSETQ. The length of the CDR3 is 17 residues. CDR3 residues: CASSGTGYQASYNEQFF. In DNA, the CDR3 is TGCGCCAGCAGCGGAACAGGGTACCAGGCCTCCTACAATGAGCAGTTCTTC.